The source of this T cell receptor beta chain is a study of T cell clones after liver transplantation (dated by TCRdb to about 2019). About the investigation overall: ITN030ST, the source of the samples, was a randomized trial that attempted immunosuppression withdrawal within 2 years of liver transplantation. Donor-reactive T cell clones were identified using TCRbeta sequencing after a pre-transplant mixed lymphocyte reaction and were then followed in post-transplant blood. As an antigen-independent comparator for the donor-reactive sequences, third party-reactive TCRbeta sequences from pre-transplant MLRs were identified as well. Of the eight recipients, a few were HCV-positive, while the remaining recipients had been transplanted for non-autoimmune, non-viral indications. Until randomization at 12-24 months post-transplant, subjects were given standard immunosuppression, with no induction therapy. Tolerance was defined as complete withdrawal of immunosuppression for at least one year without a rise in liver enzymes beyond twice the upper limit of normal. Blood samples were collected pre-transplant, pre-randomization before withdrawal, and post-randomization after either full withdrawal or failed withdrawal. Of the 8 liver transplant recipients making up the studied cohort, 3 were classified as tolerant and 5 as non-tolerant. General findings and caveats noted by the study authors: Donor-reactive sequences declined more than third party-reactive ones, suggesting partial antigen-specific deletion unrelated to withdrawal success. Once repertoire turnover was taken into account, donor-reactive detection showed a significant reduction for CD4 in 7 of 8 subjects and for CD8 in 8 of 8. Because of small, heterogeneous patient numbers and non-standardized post-transplant time points, the conclusions were only preliminary. Because allograft tissue specimens were not available, migration of donor-reactive T cells into the graft, rather than deletion, may have occurred. Low numbers of available donor cells limited the measurable donor-reactive repertoire in a couple of subjects. In 5 of 8 subjects, regardless of tolerance or HCV status, circulating donor-reactive CD4 TCRbeta sequences dropped significantly post-transplant.

Using immunoSEQ, frozen genomic DNA was subjected to high-throughput TCRbeta CDR3 sequencing, a process that included PCR amplification, mapping, bias correction and internal controls. Per the authors' processing: Productive rearrangements were retained, and unique TCRbeta sequences were defined by the CDR3 nucleotide sequence together with the V and J gene. A sequence counted as donor-reactive only if the sequence showed at least 5-fold expansion in CFSE-low cells compared with unstimulated pre-transplant cells and had a frequency of at least 0.01%. Per-subject minimum frequency thresholds, based on the lowest-template unstimulated sample, ensured at least 90% detection power. Jensen-Shannon divergence between the top 1000 TCRbeta sequences after and before transplant was used to measure repertoire turnover. Changes in detection of donor-reactive sequences were assessed with two-sided Fisher's exact tests. The immuneACCESS repertoire file appears here via TCRdb, limited to in-frame rearrangements. These files lack a portion of the clones; in checked studies, under half of the deficit traces to unresolved V genes, and the cause of the others is not known. V, J and clone size derive from that table, while D and trimming were established from the DNA sequence. In this sample the table shows roughly 120,000 clones, about nine tenths of which occur a single time. The top ten constitute around 0.86% of the sample.

With regard to this clone: The target of this receptor is not known. No much larger clone exists at a distance of one base, and base qualities are not known.

Unstimulated PBMCs, after thawing, were stained for CD3, CD4 and CD8 and then FACS-sorted into CD3+CD4+ and CD3+CD8+ populations. All 8 studied subjects were randomized to withdrawal of immunosuppression. The Qiagen DNeasy Blood and Tissue Kit was used for genomic DNA isolation. The cysteine opens and the phenylalanine closes a CDR3 of 15 amino acids. Only the CDR3 DNA is retained, 45 bases long and in frame from the first base. The germline ends are 15 bases apart after V is trimmed by 6 bases and J by 1 base. The CDR1 and CDR2 encoded by the germline V gene (reference sequence) are LNHDA and SQIVND.

The V and J segments used are TRBV19 and TRBJ1-1; the D gene is possibly TRBD1, with 6 bases matching. The sequence came from a human patient who received a liver transplant. Following transplantation, part of the T cell population may be supplied by the graft donor rather than the patient. The material sequenced was CD4+ T cells from blood, taken 12 months after liver transplant. The CDR3 protein sequence reads: CASRDLQGANTEAFF. The DNA is TGTGCCAGTAGGGACTTACAGGGAGCGAACACTGAAGCTTTCTTT.